Listed here are 18 T cell receptor beta chains from one sample, sequenced in a study of identical twins. TCRdb analysed the 5' RACE reads with MiXCR anew, one entry per CDR3 protein. The sample includes around 510,000 distinct CDR3 sequences, about 13% of them seen just once. These data are also associated with another study on yellow fever vaccine responses in identical twins.

The sequenced sample consisted of CD4+ T cells sorted from blood. These receptor sequences come from a woman under 30 in good health.

The table lists this clonotype with a few counts. V gene TRBV5-5 combines with J gene TRBJ2-7; tentatively, D is TRBD1 (6 bases). V was clipped by 0 bases and J by 4 bases, with 14 bases between them. CDR1 SGHKS and CDR2 YYEKEE come from the germline V gene (reference sequence). The CDR3 runs 15 residues. The CDR3 nucleotides read TGTGCCAGCAGCTTGGTTTGGGACATACAATACGAGCAGTACTTC. Translation: CASSLVWDIQYEQYF.

This clonotype has only one observation. A much larger clone sits a single nucleotide away, making a read error possible. V is TRBV15 and J is TRBJ2-4; TRBD2 matches at 9 bases. In germline, CDR1 is LNHNV, CDR2 YYDKDF (reference sequence). V lost 3 bases, J lost 0 bases, and 9 bases stayed unmatched. CDR3 size: 18 residues. The CDR3 here is CATSRGAAGGLAKNIQYF. DNA of the CDR3: TGTGCCACCAGCAGGGGAGCAGCGGGGGGCCTAGCCAAAAACATTCAGTACTTC.

This clonotype came up a few times. J is TRBJ2-5 and V is TRBV29-1; no clear D gene. Trimming left V 2 bases short and J 1 base short, with 5 bases between. There are 12 residues in the CDR3. Per the germline V gene, CDR1 is SQVTM and CDR2 is ANQGSEA. This chain's CDR3 is CSVETLQETQYF. The CDR3, as DNA: TGCAGCGTTGAAACTCTCCAAGAGACCCAGTACTTC.

V gene TRBV11-2 combines with J gene TRBJ2-1; possibly TRBD1 for D (6 bases). Trimming cost V 1 base and J 3 bases, with 10 bases left between them. The CDR3 extends over 15 amino acids. The germline CDR1 and CDR2 sequences are SGHAT and FQNNGV. CDR3 coding DNA: TGTGCCAGCAGCTTAGGATTACAGGGCTACAATGAGCAGTTCTTC. It codes for CASSLGLQGYNEQFF.

The CDR3 reads CASSRRSSGNTIYF. The CDR3 DNA follows: TGTGCCAGCAGTCGGAGAAGCTCTGGAAACACCATATATTTT. This chain links TRBV6-1 with TRBJ1-3; D unresolved. Germline V gene lookup returns CDR1 MNHNS and CDR2 SASEGT. Trimming shortened V by 5 bases and J by 0 bases, and 8 bases separated the two germline ends. The CDR3 length is 14 residues.

This clonotype was counted ten times or more. The chain is built from TRBV7-2 and TRBJ1-5, with D hard to call. The length of the CDR3 is 15 residues. Trimming took off 1 base at V and 6 bases at J, with 13 bases between the two ends. CDR1 and CDR2 (germline): SGHTA, FQGNSA. As DNA, the CDR3 is TGTGCCAGCAGCTTAGTCTGGGGAGGCGGTCAGCCCCAGCATTTT. Translation gives CASSLVWGGGQPQHF.

This clonotype occurred a few times. The J gene is TRBJ2-2, the V gene TRBV2, with D perhaps TRBD2 (5 bases). Germline CDR1 SNHLY, CDR2 FYNNEI. The ends were cut back, 10 bases at V and 3 bases at J, with 18 bases in the middle. The CDR3 is made up of 15 amino acids. The CDR3 DNA reads TGTGCCACTCCCCAGAGAGGGCGTGACACCGGGGAGCTGTTTTTT. This sequence encodes CATPQRGRDTGELFF.

This clonotype has just a few counts. The chain carries TRBV29-1 and TRBJ2-2, with a tentative D call TRBD1 (5 bases). CDR3 size: 13 residues. V dropped 3 bases and J dropped 7 bases, with 12 bases sitting between them. Germline CDR1 is SQVTM and CDR2 is ANQGSEA. The chain's CDR3 is CSVDGQGYGELFF. Here the CDR3 DNA reads TGCAGCGTTGACGGGCAGGGTTACGGGGAGCTGTTTTTT.

The chain links TRBV20-1 to TRBJ2-4; D perhaps matches TRBD1 (6 bases). Germline CDR1 reads DFQATT; CDR2 reads SNEGSKA (reference sequence). The CDR3 has 15 amino acids. Deletions cut 4 bases from V and 7 bases from J, with 20 bases between. The CDR3 spells CSAIRQVSGTNIQYF. In DNA form, the CDR3 reads TGCAGTGCTATAAGACAGGTCTCCGGGACGAACATTCAGTACTTC.

This clonotype was recorded a few times. The V and J genes are TRBV27 and TRBJ2-3; D uncertain. From germline, CDR1 is MNHEY and CDR2 SMNVEV (reference sequence). V dropped 2 bases and J dropped 5 bases, with 11 bases sitting between them. CDR3 length equals 14 residues. The CDR3 sequence: CASSLLLAGDTQYF. In DNA, the CDR3 is TGTGCCAGCAGTTTACTTTTAGCAGGAGATACGCAGTATTTT.

The chain combines TRBV20-1 with TRBJ2-7; D ambiguous. The germline gives CDR1 DFQATT, CDR2 SNEGSKA (reference sequence). The CDR3 is 13 amino acids. V was clipped by 6 bases and J by 2 bases, with 14 bases between them. The CDR3 sequence: CSAEAVGTYEQYF. The CDR3 coding sequence is TGCAGTGCAGAGGCGGTCGGAACCTACGAGCAGTACTTC.

This clonotype was observed a handful of times. This chain links TRBV20-1 with TRBJ1-3; maybe TRBD1 (6 bases). Germline V gene data show CDR1 as DFQATT and CDR2 as SNEGSKA (reference sequence). The CDR3 sequence is 17 residues long. Trimming shortened V by 3 bases and J by 0 bases, and 18 bases separated the two germline ends. Here the CDR3 reads CSASQQGSYFSGNTIYF. CDR3 nucleotides: TGCAGTGCTAGTCAACAGGGTTCCTATTTCTCTGGAAACACCATATATTTT.

This clonotype came up a few times. CDR3 sequence (DNA): TGTGCCAGCAGCCAGGCGACAGGGCCTACCGGGGAGCTGTTTTTT. Translating it yields CASSQATGPTGELFF. This chain links TRBV3-1 with TRBJ2-2, with 7 bases matching TRBD1. Germline trimming cut 3 bases from V and 5 bases from J; bases unmatched to any gene: 6. Germline-derived CDR1 and CDR2 are LGHDT and YNNKEL (reference sequence). The CDR3 has 15 residues.

The chain is built from TRBV21-1 and TRBJ1-6; TRBD1, the D gene given by the table, was not confirmed from the DNA. TRBV21-1 is a known pseudogene. This CDR3 comprises 21 residues. The CDR3 region has the DNA TGTGCCAGCAGCTCCCGATGGGGGGACAGGGGGCCCAACTCCTATAATTCACCCCTCCACTTT. Its protein is CASSSRWGDRGPNSYNSPLHF.

This clonotype showed up many times. The V and J genes are TRBV4-1 and TRBJ2-3, with D unclear. The CDR3 is 16 residues long. Trimming shortened V by 1 base and J by 3 bases, and 14 bases separated the two germline ends. Germline CDR1 and CDR2: MGHRA and YSYEKL. The CDR3 region has the DNA TGCGCCAGCAGCCAAGTAAATTTAATCATAACAGATACGCAGTATTTT. Its protein is CASSQVNLIITDTQYF.

Here the CDR3 reads CSASSGFGETQYF. DNA of the CDR3: TGCAGTGCGAGTTCAGGGTTTGGGGAGACCCAGTACTTC. This rearrangement joins TRBV20-1 to TRBJ2-5; tentatively, D is TRBD1 (5 bases). V gave up 6 bases and J gave up 5 bases, with 16 bases separating them. In germline, CDR1 is DFQATT, CDR2 SNEGSKA (reference sequence). There are 13 residues in the CDR3.

The chain carries TRBV6-5 and TRBJ2-7; no reliable D call. V lost 4 bases and J lost 3, with 10 bases in between. CDR1 is MNHEY and CDR2 is SVGAGI in the germline V gene. The CDR3 has 13 residues. DNA for the CDR3: TGTGCCAGCAGTTCCGGTCCCTTCTACGAGCAGTACTTC. Translating gives CASSSGPFYEQYF.

The sample holds many counts of this clonotype. The rearrangement joins TRBV5-1 to TRBJ2-1; no firm D call. The CDR3 runs 12 residues. V shed 2 bases and J shed 12 bases, with 12 bases lying between them. CDR1 is SGHRS and CDR2 is YFSETQ in the germline V gene. Here the CDR3 DNA reads TGCGCCAGCAGCTTATCCCTGTCGGGGCAGTTCTTC. Its translation is CASSLSLSGQFF.